This is a list of T cell receptor beta chains from one sample in a study of T cell responses to AZD1222 COVID-19 vaccine. Produced via immunoSEQ multiplex PCR; TCRdb's table is partial and in-frame only. Of around 88,000 clones in the sample, roughly nine tenths are singletons; the top ten hold roughly 7.6%. The sequencing used peripheral blood, collected on day 0 of AZD1222 vaccination. Every receptor here comes from an adult in good health. Both conserved end residues are trimmed from each CDR3.

>TRBJ1-6|TRBV30
AWETGRSSYNSPLH
>TRBJ1-1|TRBV3-1/TRBV3-2
ASSQGQANTEAF
>TRBJ1-3|TRBV4-2
ASSPVGGGSVSGNTIY
>TRBJ2-3|TRBV28
ASSQTRNTDTQY
>TRBJ1-2|TRBV6-5
ASSYEGRRGYT
>TRBJ2-2|TRBV9
ASSPRGGGTGELF
>TRBJ1-2|TRBV6-5
ATALQTVYGYT
>TRBJ1-1|TRBV7-6
ASSFSTEAF
>TRBJ2-3|TRBV11-1
ASSLAAGGPWGTDTQY
>TRBJ2-7|TRBV7-8
ASSLVLAGPYEQY
>TRBJ1-3|TRBV19
ASSPQTGPGNTIY
>TRBJ2-6|TRBV19
ASSDWYSGANVLT
>TRBJ1-2|TRBV7-9
ASSPLSLRVDYGYT
>TRBJ2-3|TRBV18
ASSPPWTDTQY
>TRBJ2-7|TRBV29-1
SGRGTYEQY
>TRBJ2-1|TRBV19
ASSIVPDRGRYNEQF
>TRBJ1-2|TRBV28
ASSQGAGNYGYT
>TRBJ2-2|TRBV5-1
ASMAGANTGELF
>TRBJ1-5|TRBV7-9
ASSRTKTGGNQPQH
>TRBJ2-1|TRBV6-5
ASSVYNEQF
>TRBJ2-1|TRBV11-2
ASSRRGRASYNEQF
>TRBJ1-4|TRBV28
ASSSQNEKLF
>TRBJ2-5|TRBV6-5
ASSYSPGGYQETQY
>TRBJ1-6|TRBV30
AWSVWGNASPLH
>TRBJ1-5|TRBV5-1
ASSWDNPLEPQH
>TRBJ2-2|TRBV18
ASSPGITGELF
>TRBJ2-3|TRBV29-1
SVKRTGSTDTQY
>TRBJ1-6|TRBV6-1
ASSELGQTRFNSPLH
>TRBJ2-7|TRBV3-1/TRBV3-2
ASSPKQGIKDEQY
>TRBJ1-6|TRBV30
AWTRGGVINSPLH
>TRBJ1-6|TRBV6-6
ASSYGWQQNSPLH
>TRBJ2-3|TRBV10-3
AISESSSAGPTDTQY